The clone carrying this TCR beta chain was seen more than once but under ten times. Its antigen is unknown. Deletions cut 1 base from V and 7 bases from J, with 8 bases between. Germline-derived CDR1 and CDR2 are SEHNR and FQNEAQ (reference sequence). The CDR3 contains 14 residues. The data belong to a study of T cells in Graves' hyperthyroidism and ophthalmopathy. Study outcomes and limitations: Ophthalmopathy stood apart from stable hyperthyroidism in a 13 V-J model.

Amplified regions were TCR beta CDR3 sequences from RNA transcripts. Using the HTBI primer set, a first-round RT-PCR was run on the TCR CDR3. MiXCR was run by TCRdb on the multiplex PCR reads, yielding one entry per CDR3 protein. Here the sample spans 500,000 to 600,000 distinct CDR3 sequences, roughly 50% being singletons. The rearrangement links TRBV7-9 to TRBJ1-6; the D is unclear. Sample: peripheral blood or thyroid tissue (not recorded which). The clonotype was recovered from an adult woman with Graves' disease, either hyperthyroidism or ophthalmopathy (not recorded which). CDR3 amino acids: CASSLEGENSPLHF. CDR3 in DNA: TGTGCCAGCAGCTTAGAGGGAGAAAATTCACCCCTCCACTTT.